This TCR gamma chain was recorded in a study of Vδ1+ human thymocytes. Study-wide results and caveats: Highly polyclonal TRG and TRD repertoires with Gaussian CDR3 length distributions appeared in thymus. Many TRG clonotypes were shared between donors; TRD repertoires were essentially private.

Vdelta1+ thymocyte sorts reached between about 96% and 99.6% purity. As for this clone: The antigen is unknown.

Sequences come from RNA converted to cDNA by reverse transcription. Pooled V-gene forward primers with one constant-region reverse primer generated the CDR3 amplicons by multiplex PCR. TCRdb re-identified clones in the multiplex PCR reads via CATT. This sample has tens of thousands of gamma-chain clones; 20% to 25% occur once, and the top ten carry about 2%. Germline lookup yields CDR1 GITISATS and CDR2 ISYDGTV (reference sequence). V was clipped by 5 bases and J by 0 bases; unmatched bases: 7. This CDR3 is 14 amino acids long. This rearrangement joins TRGV9 to TRGJ1 or TRGJ2. The sequenced sample consisted of Vdelta1+ gamma-delta thymocytes from the thymus. Subset indicated: FACS-sorted CD3+ TCRalphabeta- TCRVdelta1+ TCRVdelta2- thymocytes. The TCR comes from a girl less than two years old who had congenital heart surgery. In DNA, the CDR3 is TGTGCCTTGTGGGCCCCGCGGAATTATTATAAGAAACTCTTT. Translated, it gives CALWAPRNYYKKLF.